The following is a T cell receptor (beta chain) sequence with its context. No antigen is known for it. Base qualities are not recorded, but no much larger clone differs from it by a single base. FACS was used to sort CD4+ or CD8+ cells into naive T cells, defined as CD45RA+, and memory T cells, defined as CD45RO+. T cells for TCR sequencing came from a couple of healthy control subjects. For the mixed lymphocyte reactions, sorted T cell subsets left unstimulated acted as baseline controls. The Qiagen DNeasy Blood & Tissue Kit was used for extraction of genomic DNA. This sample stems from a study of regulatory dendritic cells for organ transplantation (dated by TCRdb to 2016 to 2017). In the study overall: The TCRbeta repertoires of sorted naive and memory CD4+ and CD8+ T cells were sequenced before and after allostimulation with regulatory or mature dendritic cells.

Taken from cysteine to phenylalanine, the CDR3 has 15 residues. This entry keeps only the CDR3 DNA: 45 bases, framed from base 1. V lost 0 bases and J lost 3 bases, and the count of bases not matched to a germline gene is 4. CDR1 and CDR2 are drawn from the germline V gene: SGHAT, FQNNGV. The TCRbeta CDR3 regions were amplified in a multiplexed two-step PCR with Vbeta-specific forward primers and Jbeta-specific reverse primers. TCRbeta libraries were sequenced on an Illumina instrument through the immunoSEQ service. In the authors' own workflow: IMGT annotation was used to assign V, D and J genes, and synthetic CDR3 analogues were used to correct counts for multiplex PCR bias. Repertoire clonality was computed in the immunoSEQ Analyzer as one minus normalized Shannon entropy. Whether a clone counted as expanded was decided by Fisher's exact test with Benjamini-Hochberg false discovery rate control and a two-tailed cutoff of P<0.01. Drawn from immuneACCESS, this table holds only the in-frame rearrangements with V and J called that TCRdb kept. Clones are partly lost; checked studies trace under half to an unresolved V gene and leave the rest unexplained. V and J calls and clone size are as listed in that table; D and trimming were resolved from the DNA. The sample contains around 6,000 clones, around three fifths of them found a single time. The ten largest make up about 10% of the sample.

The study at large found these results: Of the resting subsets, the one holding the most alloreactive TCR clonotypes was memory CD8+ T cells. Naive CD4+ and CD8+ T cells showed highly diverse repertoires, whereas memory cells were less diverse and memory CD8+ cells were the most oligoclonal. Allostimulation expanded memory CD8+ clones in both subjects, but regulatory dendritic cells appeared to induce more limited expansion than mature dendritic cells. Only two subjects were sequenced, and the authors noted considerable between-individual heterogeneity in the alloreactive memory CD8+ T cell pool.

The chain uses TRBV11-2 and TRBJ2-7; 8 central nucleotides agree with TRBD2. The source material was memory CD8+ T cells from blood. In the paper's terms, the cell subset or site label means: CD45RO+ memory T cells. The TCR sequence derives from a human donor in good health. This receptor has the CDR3 CASSLDTGGGYEQYF. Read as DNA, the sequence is TGTGCCAGCAGCTTAGATACGGGGGGGGGCTACGAGCAGTACTTC.